The 25 T cell receptor beta chains listed next were all sequenced from one sample in a study of yellow fever vaccine responses in identical twins (dated by TCRdb to about 2018). Library prep was done by RT-PCR. The sequencing machine was an Illumina HiSeq 2500. TCRdb handled the public reads itself, with Q25 trimming in fastp and clone calling in MiXCR, and kept productive beta chains. For every CDR3 protein sequence, its rows merge into one entry that carries the most common genes and DNA. Present in this sample are over 450 distinct CDR3 sequences, 70% to 90% of which were seen just once. 16% of the sample goes to the ten largest clones. The material was T cells from blood (PBMCs), unsorted or a sorted subset (not recorded which), obtained before or after yellow fever vaccination (not recorded which). The receptors were gathered from a woman aged 18-30 years who received the yellow fever vaccine. Donor details come from another sample of the same person, matched by shared clones.

This chain connects TRBV4-1 to TRBJ2-5; the D gene is possibly TRBD2 (6 bases). The ends were cut back, 2 bases at V and 4 bases at J, with 17 bases in the middle. The CDR3 runs to 16 residues. Germline CDR1 MGHRA, CDR2 YSYEKL. The CDR3 loop reads CASSQPGLYNRETQYF. The CDR3 nucleotides read TGCGCCAGCAGCCAACCCGGACTATACAACCGAGAGACCCAGTACTTC.

The chain couples TRBV29-1 to TRBJ2-1; 9 bases are a match to TRBD2. V lost 5 bases, J lost 6 bases, and 5 bases stayed unmatched. The CDR3 has 13 residues. From germline, CDR1 is SQVTM and CDR2 ANQGSEA. The CDR3 DNA sequence: TGCAGCGTTTGGCGGGAGGGCCCCAATGAGCAGTTCTTC. Its protein is CSVWREGPNEQFF.

The chain recombines TRBV15 with TRBJ1-2; no clear D gene. Germline V lookup: CDR1 LNHNV, CDR2 YYDKDF (reference sequence). The CDR3 consists of 13 residues. The V end was cut by 0 bases, the J end by 4 bases, with 6 bases between. The CDR3 sequence: CATSRDETYGYTF. The CDR3 DNA sequence: TGTGCCACCAGCAGAGATGAGACCTATGGCTACACCTTC. The whole variable domain, remainder taken from reference TRBV15 and TRBJ1-2, is DAMVIQNPRYQVTQFGKPVTLSCSQTLNHNVMYWYQQKSSQAPKLLFHYYDKDFNNEADTPDNFQSRRPNTSFCFLDIRSPGLGDTAMYLCATSRDETYGYTFGSGTRLTVV.

V gene TRBV15 combines with J gene TRBJ1-5; TRBD1 agrees at 8 bases. Germline V gene sequence: CDR1 LNHNV, CDR2 YYDKDF (reference sequence). The CDR3 sequence is 14 residues long. V shed 1 base and J 7 bases; nucleotides not matched to a gene: 3. CDR3 sequence (DNA): TGTGCCACCAGCAGAGTCAGGGGGCAACAGCCCCAGCATTTT. It is translated as CATSRVRGQQPQHF.

This clonotype was seen a handful of times. V usage is TRBV7-9 and J usage is TRBJ1-1, with D hard to call. Germline lookup yields CDR1 SEHNR and CDR2 FQNEAQ (reference sequence). This CDR3 comprises 11 residues. V lost 5 bases and J 4 bases, leaving 5 bases between the germline ends. CDR3 protein: CASSLGTEAFF. Written as DNA, the CDR3 is TGTGCCAGCAGCCTGGGCACTGAAGCTTTCTTT.

In this sample, this clonotype turned up once. This chain links TRBV11-2 with TRBJ2-4; tentatively, D is TRBD2 (6 bases). The germline V and J ends were trimmed by 6 bases and 0 bases, with 21 bases remaining between them. CDR1 SGHAT and CDR2 FQNNGV come from the germline V gene. CDR3 length equals 18 residues. As DNA, the CDR3 is TGTGCCAGCAGAGGCCTCCGGGACTCAATTCTAGCCAAAAACATTCAGTACTTC. This encodes CASRGLRDSILAKNIQYF.

As DNA, the CDR3 is TGCAGCGTTGAAGGTTCTGGGTATGAGCAGTTCTTC. It yields the protein CSVEGSGYEQFF. The genes are TRBV29-1 and TRBJ2-1; no clear D. CDR1 and CDR2 (germline): SQVTM, ANQGSEA. V was cut by 1 base and J by 8 bases, with 9 bases left in between. The CDR3 is made up of 12 amino acids.

V usage is TRBV12-3 or TRBV12-4 and J usage is TRBJ1-2; no clear D gene. The CDR3 has 11 amino acids. V was pared by 5 bases and J by 1 base, with 2 bases between. CDR3 DNA: TGTGCCAGCAGTAATAACTATGGCTACACCTTC. Its translation: CASSNNYGYTF.

The chain employs TRBV29-1 and TRBJ2-2; D call uncertain. The CDR3 is made up of 13 amino acids. V lost 3 bases and J lost 7, with 12 bases in between. In germline, CDR1 is SQVTM, CDR2 ANQGSEA. The chain's CDR3 is CSVESSNYGELFF. CDR3 DNA: TGCAGCGTTGAGAGCTCCAATTACGGGGAGCTGTTTTTT.

The chain joins TRBV4-3 to TRBJ2-1; TRBD2 matches at 13 bases. CDR1 is LGHNA and CDR2 is YSLEER in the germline V gene. CDR3 length: 17 residues. J was trimmed by 9 bases and V by 0 bases; bases with no gene match: 8. The CDR3 protein is CASSQEGTSGIIGEQFF. CDR3 nucleotide sequence: TGCGCCAGCAGCCAAGAAGGGACTAGCGGGATAATAGGTGAGCAGTTCTTC.

This sequence joins TRBV27 and TRBJ2-3, with D perhaps matching TRBD1 (5 bases). Per germline, CDR1 MNHEY and CDR2 SMNVEV (reference sequence). V was shortened by 4 bases and J by 2 bases, with 7 bases between the two germline ends. The CDR3 covers 13 residues. CDR3 amino acids: CASSYRTTDTQYF. The DNA of the CDR3 is TGTGCCAGCAGTTACAGGACCACAGATACGCAGTATTTT.

This clonotype was recorded a few times. The CDR3 spells CASSDSPDRGTEAFF. In DNA, the CDR3 is TGTGCCAGCAGTGACTCCCCGGACAGGGGGACTGAAGCTTTCTTT. V usage is TRBV6-4 and J usage is TRBJ1-1; 10 nucleotides match TRBD1. The V and J ends lost 0 bases and 5 bases, in that order; junction bases with no gene match: 3. Per germline, CDR1 MRHNA and CDR2 SNTAGT. CDR3 length equals 15 residues.

The rearrangement uses TRBV28 and TRBJ2-5, with TRBD1 as a possible D gene (5 bases). V lost 4 bases and J 5 bases, leaving 11 bases between the germline ends. The CDR3 consists of 13 residues. CDR1 MDHEN and CDR2 SYDVKM come from the germline V gene. The CDR3 DNA is TGTGCCAGCAGTTGGCAGGGCCAGGAGACCCAGTACTTC. This encodes CASSWQGQETQYF.

This chain uses TRBV12-3 or TRBV12-4 with TRBJ2-3; 9 positions match TRBD2. The CDR3 covers 14 residues. Trimming removed 4 bases from V and 7 bases from J; junction bases left unmatched: 6. The CDR3 region has the DNA TGTGCCAGCAGTTCCCGAGGACTAGCGAATACGCAGTATTTT. Encoded protein: CASSSRGLANTQYF.

The genes are TRBV29-1 and TRBJ2-1; weak D call: TRBD1 (6 bases). Germline values: CDR1 SQVTM, CDR2 ANQGSEA. The CDR3 sequence is 14 residues long. The V end lost 1 base, the J end lost 7 bases, and 14 bases lay between the germline ends. CDR3 nucleotides: TGCAGCGTTGAAGGACTTCTAACAGGGAATGAGCAGTTCTTC. Translated, it gives CSVEGLLTGNEQFF.

V and J are TRBV6-4 and TRBJ1-6; D is unclear. Per germline, CDR1 MRHNA and CDR2 SNTAGT. V lost 2 bases and J lost 7, with 12 bases in between. The CDR3 spans 15 residues. The CDR3 sequence: CASSDGGSGNSPLHF. The CDR3 DNA reads TGTGCCAGCAGTGACGGAGGGTCGGGGAATTCACCCCTCCACTTT.

The gene calls are TRBV29-1 and TRBJ2-1, with D unresolved. The germline gives CDR1 SQVTM, CDR2 ANQGSEA. V lost 0 bases, J lost 6 bases, and 15 bases lay in between. The CDR3 has 15 amino acids. The CDR3, as DNA: TGCAGCGTTGAAGAGTATCGCCAGTGGGGCAATGAGCAGTTCTTC. It yields the protein CSVEEYRQWGNEQFF.

The sample holds a few counts of this clonotype. The rearrangement links TRBV6-5 to TRBJ1-2, with D hard to call. CDR1 MNHEY and CDR2 SVGAGI come from the germline V gene. The CDR3 has 13 residues. V was clipped by 2 bases and J by 4 bases, with 8 bases between them. CDR3 region: CASSYTASYGYTF. CDR3 DNA: TGTGCCAGCAGTTACACGGCATCCTATGGCTACACCTTC.

CDR3 coding DNA: TGTGCCAGCAGCACCGATCGGGACGGGGCTGCTGAAAAACTGTTTTTT. Protein sequence: CASSTDRDGAAEKLFF. J is TRBJ1-4 and V is TRBV13, with D perhaps TRBD1 (5 bases). V was cut by 5 bases and J by 7 bases, with 20 bases left in between. Germline-derived CDR1 and CDR2 are PRHDT and FYEKMQ (reference sequence). The length of the CDR3 is 16 residues.

This clonotype was counted a few times. The genes are TRBV11-3 and TRBJ2-3, with a weak D call TRBD2 (7 bases). Trimming pared 4 bases from V and 2 bases from J, leaving 19 bases between. This CDR3 contains 17 residues. From germline, CDR1 is SGHNT and CDR2 YENEEA. CDR3 in DNA: TGTGCCAGCAGCTCCAATGGGGGAGGGACATTCACAGATACGCAGTATTTT. Translated: CASSSNGGGTFTDTQYF.

The J gene is TRBJ2-7, the V gene TRBV7-7; D is undetermined. The CDR3 has 13 amino acids. Trimming left V 5 bases short and J 6 bases short, with 14 bases between. Per the germline V gene, CDR1 is SSHAT and CDR2 is FNYEAQ (reference sequence). CDR3 in DNA: TGTGCCAGCAGCCCCGAGGTCCTCGGCGAGCAGTACTTC. It yields the protein CASSPEVLGEQYF.

This chain joins TRBV6-5 and TRBJ1-2, with TRBD1 identical over 7 bases. Germline CDR1 and CDR2: MNHEY and SVGAGI. With V trimmed by 3 bases and J by 0 bases, 4 bases remained unmatched. The CDR3 totals 15 residues. The CDR3 bases are TGTGCCAGCAGTTATCAGCAGGGGGCTAACTATGGCTACACCTTC. Translation: CASSYQQGANYGYTF.

This chain links TRBV29-1 with TRBJ2-5; no clear D. V was shortened by 6 bases and J by 2 bases, with 10 bases between the two germline ends. The CDR3 is 12 amino acids. Per germline, CDR1 SQVTM and CDR2 ANQGSEA. CDR3 DNA: TGCAGCGTGACTGGGGATCAAGAGACCCAGTACTTC. Its protein is CSVTGDQETQYF.

This chain uses TRBV27 with TRBJ2-5; D is unclear. CDR1 MNHEY and CDR2 SMNVEV come from the germline V gene (reference sequence). Between the trimmed V and J ends, which lost 1 base and 5 bases, there was a span of 8 bases. The CDR3 loop spans 13 amino acids. CDR3 residues: CASSLYAFETQYF. The CDR3 DNA sequence: TGTGCCAGCAGTTTATATGCGTTCGAGACCCAGTACTTC.

The chain uses TRBV5-5 and TRBJ1-5, with D perhaps matching TRBD1 (6 bases). Germline V gene data show CDR1 as SGHKS and CDR2 as YYEKEE (reference sequence). Trimming took off 4 bases at V and 8 bases at J, with 19 bases between the two ends. The CDR3 contains 15 residues. The CDR3: CASSPRGQGDKPQHF. The CDR3 coding sequence is TGTGCCAGCAGCCCACGGGGGCAGGGAGATAAGCCCCAGCATTTT.